The rows below give T cell receptor beta chains drawn from one sample of a study of cytotoxic CD8 clonotypes in ibrutinib-treated CLL. TCRdb keeps only in-frame clones here, not all; method: immunoSEQ multiplex PCR. This sample yields around 160,000 clones, of which roughly 86% are seen a single time; roughly 2% belongs to the top ten. The specimen was PBMCs, collected after 12 months of ibrutinib treatment. The receptors here all came from a human donor with chronic lymphocytic leukemia. Both conserved end residues are part of each CDR3.

TRBV29-1	TRBJ2-5	CSVDVGRGFQETQYF
TRBV19	TRBJ2-2	CASSKSNANTGELFF
TRBV5-4	TRBJ2-3	CASSLAGKSSTDTQYF
TRBV4-1	TRBJ2-1	CASSQEGVLARNEQFF
TRBV5-1	TRBJ2-5	CASSQDQETQYF
TRBV5-1	TRBJ2-7	CASSLEQFAYEQYF
TRBV7-3	TRBJ2-7	CASSPTSGSYEQYF
TRBV6-1	TRBJ1-2	CASSPRPGDGYTF
TRBV18	TRBJ1-2	CASSPLAGAAVNGYTF
TRBV18	TRBJ2-1	CASSAGTSGVHNEQFF
TRBV28	TRBJ2-1	CASSLIERGYNEQFF
TRBV2	TRBJ2-2	CASSEQRSNTGELFF
TRBV7-9	TRBJ2-4	CASSLAGLAKNIQYF
TRBV29-1	TRBJ1-1	CSVVDPGGYTEAFF
TRBV10-3	TRBJ2-1	CAISQANEQFF
TRBV6-6	TRBJ1-2	CASSPDRVNYGYTF
TRBV2	TRBJ2-2	CASLIRDGELFF
TRBV7-9	TRBJ2-1	CASSQGRAGVAQFF
TRBV4-1	TRBJ2-6	CASSQEGHLFSGANVLTF
TRBV28	TRBJ1-5	CASSFPDRPRGNQPQHF
TRBV29-1	TRBJ2-1	CTISGTVYNEQFF
TRBV7-9	TRBJ1-2	CASSLGHSKANYGYTF
TRBV28	TRBJ2-7	CASSSDRTLIYEQYF
TRBV5-8	TRBJ2-5	CASDNAGLSGETQYF
TRBV10-2	TRBJ1-3	CASKSTGGAGNTIYF
TRBV7-9	TRBJ1-1	CASSLTTQGYTEAFF
TRBV21-1	TRBJ2-1	CASSKVVGGSSYNEQFF
TRBV28	TRBJ2-1	CASMFGDRGYNEQFF
TRBV4-1	TRBJ2-1	CASSQDPGRVGTKYNEQFF
TRBV7-8	TRBJ2-5	CASSLSQGTQYF
TRBV29-1	TRBJ1-1	CSGDSTGYTEAFF
TRBV28	TRBJ2-7	CASSSSGTGKNGEQYF
TRBV5-4	TRBJ2-3	CASSQRERGTDTQYF
TRBV28	TRBJ1-4	CASSLTGGFNEKLFF
TRBV30	TRBJ1-5	CAWSVFSQAVSPQHF
TRBV18	TRBJ2-3	CASSPQDRGTALNTDTQYF
TRBV28	TRBJ2-7	CASSFDYGVSYEQYF
TRBV5-1	TRBJ1-5	CASSLGDVNQPQHF
TRBV5-1	TRBJ1-1	CASSLQGGPNTEAFF
TRBV18	TRBJ1-1	CASREDQTTEAFF
TRBV18	TRBJ2-7	CASSLALPGQGARNEQYF
TRBV13	TRBJ2-5	CASSLRIAGGLGETQYF
TRBV4-3	TRBJ1-1	CASSLGTNTEAFF
TRBV4-3	TRBJ1-2	CASSTGLTANYGYTF
TRBV5-4	TRBJ2-7	CASSLKREVNEQYF
TRBV7-2	TRBJ2-3	CASSLDRDTTDTQYF
TRBV2	TRBJ2-6	CASSQAGGANVLTF
TRBV28	TRBJ2-4	CASSPTSNVAAQYF
TRBV14	TRBJ1-6	CASSGQGGGNSPLHF
TRBV2	TRBJ1-1	CASSDWTKGGEAFF
TRBV4-1	TRBJ2-7	CASSQGRTSGDYEQYF
TRBV11-2	TRBJ1-1	CASSPRLNTEAFF
TRBV28	TRBJ1-2	CASSEGVGYGYTF
TRBV28	TRBJ1-2	CASSPLDRPGSSGYTF